This note documents a single T cell receptor (beta chain) sequence. This clone was seen just once. Its antigen specificity is not known. No clone much larger than this one lies a single base away; base qualities are absent. CD8 naive samples consisted of CD45RO-negative cells that were positively selected for CCR7, yielding a CD45RA+CCR7+ population without TemRA cells. The donors were healthy, HIV-negative adults with no recently reported acute infections or vaccinations. All donors were Caucasian adults living in Nashville, Tennessee, USA. Blood was obtained by leukapheresis, after which PBMCs were separated by Ficoll-Histopaque density gradient centrifugation and cryopreserved in liquid nitrogen vapor phase. Purity and quantity of every magnetically sorted T cell population were checked by analytical flow cytometry. Genomic DNA was isolated from every sorted fraction and measured by UV absorbance on a Nanodrop 2000c.

The germline ends are 12 bases apart after V is trimmed by 0 bases and J by 6 bases. There are 15 amino acids in the CDR3, from cysteine to phenylalanine inclusive. This entry keeps only the CDR3 DNA: 45 bases, framed from base 1. Reading the germline V gene gives CDR1 MNHEY and CDR2 SVGAGI. This entry belongs to a study of shared clonotypes between healthy human individuals (dated by TCRdb to 2019 to 2021). Looking at the study overall: A few men and two women, aged 18 to 49 years, made up the cohort. For each donor, CD4 naive and CD4 memory were each given three plates, CD8 naive was given two plates, and CD8 memory was given one plate. Blood TCR repertoires of five healthy adults were deeply sequenced to estimate repertoire size and the extent of clonotype sharing between individuals. To increase sequencing depth and limit assay-specific biases, TCR repertoire library preparation and sequencing were carried out by different laboratories using diverse techniques. Each donor's leukapheresis produced roughly between roughly 0.85 and 10 billion PBMCs.

What the work shows at the level of the full study, not this receptor alone: Because the study included a small number of donors, the genetic and exposure-history diversity represented was limited. Based on pairwise subsampling, the degree of clonotype sharing among donors was expected to be affected by sequencing depth. Even with the large sequencing depth, rarefaction of the sorted-subset datasets indicated that sequencing was incomplete. Higher generation probabilities were observed for clonotypes shared by all four sorted-subset donors than for non-shared clonotypes. Naive subsets generally had larger estimated clonotype richness than memory subsets did. Sharing across several donors was observed for roughly 5.4% of naive CD4, over 3% of naive CD8, 2% to 2.5% of memory CD4, and roughly 0.43% of memory CD8 clonotypes. Sampling was limited to blood, and TCR repertoires in tissue likely differ from TCR repertoires in blood.

Using the deep immunoSEQ assay, TCR CDR3 regions were amplified from genomic DNA by multiplex PCR. For each cell subset, the extracted genomic DNA was distributed evenly across all wells of several immunoSEQ 96-well plates, and each plate served as one replicate. For sorted subsets, each replicate PCR was loaded with about 0.2 ug genomic DNA, equivalent to about 33,000 T cell genomes. Purified libraries were measured with a Qubit 3.0 fluorometer, size-checked on a Bioanalyzer 2100, and measured again with the KAPA Library Quantification kit. Every immunoSEQ 96-well plate was sequenced on a separate single-read 150-cycle Illumina NextSeq 550 flow cell. In the authors' own workflow: Because the immunoSEQ output included only junctional sequences and no quality scores, the filtering could not be the same as the filtering used for full-length reads. To assign V/J genes and CDR3, sequences were annotated using PyIR, a Python wrapper for IgBLAST v1.9, with IMGT germline references. Reads with weak V/J assignments (E-value above 1e-6), missing CDR3, stop codons, out-of-frame junctions, or ambiguous translated residues were removed. A V3J clonotype was defined by an identical inferred V gene, J gene, and CDR3 amino acid sequence. Percentage overlap between repertoires was computed as shared unique clonotypes divided by the size of the smaller repertoire. Three approaches were used to assess repertoire richness: RTK rarefaction, the Chao1 estimator, and Recon v2.1 estimates of unobserved clonotypes. Generation probabilities for all TCRbeta clonotypes obtained by the gDNA method from a handful of donors were computed using OLGA. The source is immuneACCESS, and TCRdb retained only in-frame sequences with V and J called. Part of the clones is not carried over; for the studies checked, unresolved V genes explain less than half of this, and the remainder is unexplained. Clone size and the V and J calls come from that table; the DNA yielded D and trimming. The sample table lists roughly 570,000 clones, roughly 98% of them with a count of one. The ten largest clonotypes hold 0.3% of the sample.

This TCR came from a man between 25 and 39 years old in good health. The sequence joins TRBV6-5 to TRBJ2-1; the D region possibly corresponds to TRBD2 (6 bases align). Sequenced input: naive CD8+ T cells sorted from blood. This specimen's cell subset or site label, interpreted: CD45RA+CCR7+. The CDR3 protein is CASSYSSGAGNEQFF. The DNA is as follows: TGTGCCAGCAGTTACTCGTCGGGAGCGGGCAATGAGCAGTTCTTC.